The count of the clone carrying this T cell receptor beta chain is one. As yet, its antigen is unknown. The data stem from a study of T cell repertoires in cytomegalovirus infection. Background on the study: TCR beta signatures that were public indicated CMV infection and matching HLA type.

TCRdb reanalysed the reads using MiXCR and keeps one entry per CDR3 protein. Among more than 75,000 distinct CDR3 sequences listed, approximately 30% were seen once. This TCR was sampled from a human donor in good health (CMV status not recorded). Some clones in this sample may be carry-over from other donors' samples. The starting material was CD8+ T cells from cultured PBMCs, obtained from culture after CMV antigen stimulation.

This chain's CDR3 is CASRNPGWDTQYF. The DNA for the CDR3 is TGTGCCAGCAGAAACCCTGGATGGGATACGCAGTATTTT. The chain links TRBV6-5 to TRBJ2-3, with unresolved D. The CDR3 spans 13 residues. Germline values: CDR1 MNHEY, CDR2 SVGAGI. Trimming took off 6 bases at V and 6 bases at J, with 13 bases between the two ends.